These T cell receptor beta chains were read from a single sample in a study of T cell responses to AZD1222 COVID-19 vaccine. Using immunoSEQ multiplex PCR, the repertoire was profiled, and TCRdb retains in-frame clones only, with some absent. This table holds around 250,000 clones, over 90% found once. The input for sequencing was peripheral blood, taken on day 0 of AZD1222 vaccination. Receptors were obtained from an adult in good health. Both conserved end residues are part of each CDR3. Fields, in order: D gene, clone size, V gene, CDR3 length, J gene, CDR3 protein, CDR3 DNA. The D gene is left open where the match is weak. Some rows have no size entry. The others give once, few or many, or a class for an expanded clone.

D gene: TRBD1; clone size: .; V gene: TRBV15; CDR3 length: 17; J gene: TRBJ1-6; CDR3 protein: CATSREAGGLDNSPLHF; CDR3 DNA: TGTGCCACCAGCAGAGAGGCAGGGGGCTTAGATAATTCACCCCTCCACTTT
D gene: .; clone size: .; V gene: TRBV5-1; CDR3 length: 13; J gene: TRBJ1-2; CDR3 protein: CASSIQTAYGYTF; CDR3 DNA: TGCGCCAGCAGCATCCAGACAGCCTATGGCTACACCTTC
D gene: TRBD2; clone size: .; V gene: TRBV10-1; CDR3 length: 13; J gene: TRBJ2-7; CDR3 protein: CASGPSGRGEQYF; CDR3 DNA: TGCGCCAGCGGACCTAGCGGGAGAGGAGAGCAGTACTTC
D gene: .; clone size: .; V gene: TRBV9; CDR3 length: 14; J gene: TRBJ2-7; CDR3 protein: CASSVGWASYEQYF; CDR3 DNA: TGTGCCAGCAGCGTAGGTTGGGCTTCCTACGAGCAGTACTTC
D gene: .; clone size: .; V gene: TRBV2; CDR3 length: 13; J gene: TRBJ2-7; CDR3 protein: CASSLRETYEQYF; CDR3 DNA: TGTGCCAGCAGCCTCCGGGAGACCTACGAGCAGTACTTC
D gene: .; clone size: .; V gene: TRBV7-6; CDR3 length: 16; J gene: TRBJ2-1; CDR3 protein: CASSLVATPSFDEQFF; CDR3 DNA: TGTGCCAGCAGCTTAGTTGCCACTCCTTCGTTCGATGAGCAGTTCTTC
D gene: .; clone size: .; V gene: TRBV7-9; CDR3 length: 14; J gene: TRBJ2-5; CDR3 protein: CASSQRRPEVTQYF; CDR3 DNA: TGTGCCAGCAGCCAGCGGCGCCCCGAAGTGACCCAGTACTTC
D gene: .; clone size: .; V gene: TRBV5-1; CDR3 length: 16; J gene: TRBJ2-4; CDR3 protein: CASSSRGGHTENIQYF; CDR3 DNA: TGCGCCAGCAGCTCACGCGGGGGACATACGGAAAACATTCAGTACTTC
D gene: .; clone size: .; V gene: TRBV19; CDR3 length: 15; J gene: TRBJ1-5; CDR3 protein: CASSIEREPSQPQHF; CDR3 DNA: TGTGCCAGTAGTATAGAACGGGAACCTTCTCAGCCCCAGCATTTT
D gene: TRBD2; clone size: .; V gene: TRBV5-4; CDR3 length: 16; J gene: TRBJ2-5; CDR3 protein: CASSLSGGGLEETQYF; CDR3 DNA: TGTGCCAGCAGCTTGAGCGGCGGGGGGTTAGAAGAGACCCAGTACTTC
D gene: TRBD2; clone size: once; V gene: TRBV5-4; CDR3 length: 15; J gene: TRBJ2-1; CDR3 protein: CASSLRLAGYNEQFF; CDR3 DNA: TGTGCCAGCAGCTTGAGGCTAGCGGGGTACAATGAGCAGTTCTTC
D gene: TRBD1; clone size: .; V gene: TRBV20-1; CDR3 length: 15; J gene: TRBJ1-2; CDR3 protein: CSASRTGETNYGYTF; CDR3 DNA: TGCAGTGCTAGTCGAACAGGGGAAACTAACTATGGCTACACCTTC
D gene: .; clone size: .; V gene: TRBV7-9; CDR3 length: 17; J gene: TRBJ2-3; CDR3 protein: CASSHRGVPLSTDTQYF; CDR3 DNA: TGTGCCAGCAGCCATAGGGGGGTCCCGCTTAGCACAGATACGCAGTATTTT
D gene: .; clone size: .; V gene: TRBV2; CDR3 length: 11; J gene: TRBJ1-3; CDR3 protein: CATRDGNTIYF; CDR3 DNA: TGTGCCACCAGGGACGGCAACACCATATATTTT
D gene: .; clone size: .; V gene: TRBV6-6; CDR3 length: 13; J gene: TRBJ2-7; CDR3 protein: CASSYSSSYEQYF; CDR3 DNA: TGTGCCAGCAGTTACTCCAGCTCCTACGAGCAGTACTTC
D gene: .; clone size: .; V gene: TRBV7-9; CDR3 length: 13; J gene: TRBJ2-3; CDR3 protein: CASSLRNADTQYF; CDR3 DNA: TGTGCCAGCAGCTTAAGGAACGCAGATACGCAGTATTTT
D gene: TRBD1; clone size: .; V gene: TRBV5-1; CDR3 length: 16; J gene: TRBJ2-5; CDR3 protein: CASSFGERGPTETQYF; CDR3 DNA: TGCGCCAGCAGCTTTGGTGAAAGGGGGCCGACGGAGACCCAGTACTTC
D gene: TRBD1; clone size: .; V gene: TRBV5-1; CDR3 length: 18; J gene: TRBJ2-1; CDR3 protein: CASSFGYLGQGASWEQFF; CDR3 DNA: TGCGCCAGCAGCTTTGGATATTTGGGACAGGGGGCTTCGTGGGAGCAGTTCTTC
D gene: TRBD2; clone size: .; V gene: TRBV2; CDR3 length: 15; J gene: TRBJ2-1; CDR3 protein: CASSEGLAGGIEQFF; CDR3 DNA: TGTGCCAGCAGTGAAGGGCTAGCGGGAGGTATTGAGCAGTTCTTC
D gene: TRBD1; clone size: .; V gene: TRBV19; CDR3 length: 17; J gene: TRBJ2-2; CDR3 protein: CASSPGPDRVFTGELFF; CDR3 DNA: TGTGCCAGTAGTCCCGGACCCGACAGGGTATTCACCGGGGAGCTGTTTTTT
D gene: TRBD2; clone size: .; V gene: TRBV10-3; CDR3 length: 13; J gene: TRBJ2-7; CDR3 protein: CAINGLAGGEQYF; CDR3 DNA: TGTGCCATCAACGGGCTAGCGGGAGGGGAGCAGTACTTC
D gene: .; clone size: .; V gene: TRBV2; CDR3 length: 15; J gene: TRBJ1-3; CDR3 protein: CASSEARGSGNTIYF; CDR3 DNA: TGTGCCAGCAGTGAAGCGCGTGGCTCTGGAAACACCATATATTTT
D gene: .; clone size: .; V gene: TRBV28; CDR3 length: 15; J gene: TRBJ1-4; CDR3 protein: CASNIGDSPNEKLFF; CDR3 DNA: TGTGCCAGCAATATCGGGGATTCCCCGAATGAAAAACTGTTTTTT
D gene: .; clone size: once; V gene: TRBV14; CDR3 length: 13; J gene: TRBJ2-3; CDR3 protein: CASSQDEGLTQYF; CDR3 DNA: TGTGCCAGCAGCCAAGATGAGGGTCTTACGCAGTATTTT
D gene: .; clone size: once; V gene: TRBV28; CDR3 length: 14; J gene: TRBJ2-7; CDR3 protein: CASSLVGITYEQYF; CDR3 DNA: TGTGCCAGCAGTTTGGTAGGGATTACCTACGAGCAGTACTTC
D gene: .; clone size: few; V gene: TRBV7-6; CDR3 length: 19; J gene: TRBJ1-3; CDR3 protein: CASSLRMGAVKSSGNTIYF; CDR3 DNA: TGTGCCAGCAGCTTACGGATGGGTGCCGTCAAGAGCTCTGGAAACACCATATATTTT
D gene: TRBD1; clone size: .; V gene: TRBV2; CDR3 length: 14; J gene: TRBJ1-2; CDR3 protein: CASSDRGGRYGYTF; CDR3 DNA: TGTGCCAGCAGCGACAGGGGTGGAAGGTATGGCTACACCTTC
D gene: TRBD2; clone size: .; V gene: TRBV20-1; CDR3 length: 14; J gene: TRBJ2-1; CDR3 protein: CSASRAGGVNEQFF; CDR3 DNA: TGCAGTGCTAGTCGGGCGGGAGGGGTAAATGAGCAGTTCTTC
D gene: .; clone size: .; V gene: TRBV4-3; CDR3 length: 16; J gene: TRBJ2-7; CDR3 protein: CASSQTYGTLIYEQYF; CDR3 DNA: TGCGCCAGCAGCCAAACCTACGGGACACTTATCTACGAGCAGTACTTC
D gene: .; clone size: .; V gene: TRBV3-1/TRBV3-2; CDR3 length: 13; J gene: TRBJ2-7; CDR3 protein: CASSQGSGYEQYF; CDR3 DNA: TGTGCCAGCAGCCAAGGAAGCGGCTACGAGCAGTACTTC
D gene: .; clone size: .; V gene: TRBV19; CDR3 length: 15; J gene: TRBJ1-5; CDR3 protein: CASSIDGVGNQPQHF; CDR3 DNA: TGTGCCAGTAGTATAGATGGGGTTGGCAATCAGCCCCAGCATTTT
D gene: TRBD1; clone size: .; V gene: TRBV10-3; CDR3 length: 14; J gene: TRBJ2-3; CDR3 protein: CAIRDRINTDTQYF; CDR3 DNA: TGTGCCATCAGGGACAGGATAAACACAGATACGCAGTATTTT
D gene: .; clone size: .; V gene: TRBV2; CDR3 length: 15; J gene: TRBJ2-6; CDR3 protein: CASRTDLSGANVLTF; CDR3 DNA: TGTGCCAGCAGAACAGACCTCTCTGGGGCCAACGTCCTGACTTTC
D gene: .; clone size: .; V gene: TRBV28; CDR3 length: 14; J gene: TRBJ2-7; CDR3 protein: CASRGGGLTYEQYF; CDR3 DNA: TGTGCCAGCAGAGGCGGGGGCCTGACCTACGAGCAGTACTTC
D gene: TRBD2; clone size: once; V gene: TRBV9; CDR3 length: 14; J gene: TRBJ2-1; CDR3 protein: CASSPSGGANEQFF; CDR3 DNA: TGTGCCAGCAGCCCTAGCGGGGGGGCCAATGAGCAGTTCTTC
D gene: .; clone size: .; V gene: TRBV11-1; CDR3 length: 14; J gene: TRBJ2-1; CDR3 protein: CASSPRVVDNEQFF; CDR3 DNA: TGTGCCAGCAGCCCCCGGGTAGTTGACAATGAGCAGTTCTTC
D gene: .; clone size: .; V gene: TRBV28; CDR3 length: 13; J gene: TRBJ2-7; CDR3 protein: CASSLYPFAEQYF; CDR3 DNA: TGTGCCAGCAGTTTATATCCCTTCGCCGAGCAGTACTTC
D gene: .; clone size: .; V gene: TRBV3-1/TRBV3-2; CDR3 length: 13; J gene: TRBJ1-1; CDR3 protein: CASSPSGDTEAFF; CDR3 DNA: TGTGCCAGCAGCCCTTCGGGGGACACTGAAGCTTTCTTT
D gene: .; clone size: .; V gene: TRBV18; CDR3 length: 14; J gene: TRBJ1-3; CDR3 protein: CASSPGTTGNTIYF; CDR3 DNA: TGTGCCAGCTCACCGGGGACTACTGGAAACACCATATATTTT
D gene: TRBD1; clone size: .; V gene: TRBV7-9; CDR3 length: 15; J gene: TRBJ1-4; CDR3 protein: CASSSSGTGVAKLFF; CDR3 DNA: TGTGCCAGCAGCTCCTCCGGGACAGGGGTGGCCAAACTGTTTTTT
D gene: .; clone size: .; V gene: TRBV27; CDR3 length: 15; J gene: TRBJ1-1; CDR3 protein: CASRILSLGNTEAFF; CDR3 DNA: TGTGCCAGCAGAATTCTCAGTTTGGGGAACACTGAAGCTTTCTTT